This T cell receptor beta chain was sequenced during a study of siplizumab effects on memory and regulatory T cells. Study results and caveats: Memory T cells appeared less diverse than naive cells, which seemed to contribute substantially to alloresponse.

The data were produced by immunoSEQ multiplex PCR, yet TCRdb's version contains in-frame clones alone and is incomplete. Among around 100,000 clones listed, around 92% were seen once. V was cut by 7 bases and J by 9 bases, with 13 bases left in between. This CDR3 spans 12 amino acids. The germline V gene has CDR1 SEHNR and CDR2 FQNEAQ (reference sequence). Details on this clone: What it recognizes is unknown.

The clonotype originates from a human donor in good health. Some clones in this sample may be carry-over from other donors' samples. Sequences were obtained from CD4+ T cells sorted from blood. This chain connects TRBV7-9 to TRBJ2-1; perhaps D is TRBD1 or TRBD2 (6 bases each). The CDR3 reads CASKGGLGEQFF. The CDR3 bases are TGTGCCAGCAAGGGGGGTTTAGGTGAGCAGTTCTTC.